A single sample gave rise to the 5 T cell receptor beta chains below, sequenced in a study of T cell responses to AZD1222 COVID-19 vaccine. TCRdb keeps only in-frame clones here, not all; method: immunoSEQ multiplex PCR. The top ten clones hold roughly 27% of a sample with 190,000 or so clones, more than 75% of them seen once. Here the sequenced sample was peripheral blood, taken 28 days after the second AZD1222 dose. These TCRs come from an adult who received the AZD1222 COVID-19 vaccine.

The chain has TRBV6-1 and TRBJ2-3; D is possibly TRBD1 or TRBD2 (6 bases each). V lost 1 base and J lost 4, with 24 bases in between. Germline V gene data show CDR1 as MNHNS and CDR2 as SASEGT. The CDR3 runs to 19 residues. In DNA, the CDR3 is TGTGCCAGCAGTGAAGTTTTCTTTGGGGGGCTGGACGGGGCAGATACGCAGTATTTT. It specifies CASSEVFFGGLDGADTQYF.

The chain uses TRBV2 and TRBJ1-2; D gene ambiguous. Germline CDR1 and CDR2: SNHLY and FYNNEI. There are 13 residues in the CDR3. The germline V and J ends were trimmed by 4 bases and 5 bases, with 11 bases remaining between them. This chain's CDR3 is CASSVNRNYGYTF. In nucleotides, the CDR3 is TGTGCCAGCAGTGTGAATCGGAATTATGGCTACACCTTC.

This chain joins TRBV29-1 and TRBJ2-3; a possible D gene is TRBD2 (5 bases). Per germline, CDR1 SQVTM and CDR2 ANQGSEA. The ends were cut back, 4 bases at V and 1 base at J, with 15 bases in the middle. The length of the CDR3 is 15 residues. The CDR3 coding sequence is TGCAGCGTTGCTGCTCGGGAAGCGGGCACAGATACGCAGTATTTT. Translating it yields CSVAAREAGTDTQYF.

The CDR3 sequence is CASNQKGIRDRGNTGELFF. CDR3 coding DNA: TGTGCCAGCAACCAGAAGGGTATCCGGGACAGGGGAAACACCGGGGAGCTGTTTTTT. The chain employs TRBV21-1 and TRBJ2-2; whether TRBD1, the table's D call, matches the DNA was not checked. TRBV21-1 is listed as a pseudogene. The CDR3 totals 19 residues.

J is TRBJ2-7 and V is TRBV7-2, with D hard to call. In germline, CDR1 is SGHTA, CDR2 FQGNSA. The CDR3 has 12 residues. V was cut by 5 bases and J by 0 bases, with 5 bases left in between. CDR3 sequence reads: CASSASSYEQYF. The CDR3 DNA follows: TGTGCCAGCAGCGCGAGCTCCTACGAGCAGTACTTC.